These 28 T cell receptor beta chains were sequenced from one sample in a study of T cells in Graves' hyperthyroidism and ophthalmopathy. RNA transcripts were the template for amplifying TCR beta CDR3 regions. RT-PCR in the first round (using the HTBI primer set) targeted the TCR CDR3. TCRdb analysed the multiplex PCR reads with MiXCR anew, one entry per CDR3 protein. The sample lists 540,000 or so distinct CDR3 sequences, 15% to 18% seen once, with about 7% in the top ten. The sequenced sample consisted of blood. The receptors originated from a woman in her twenties or thirties with Graves' hyperthyroidism.

With respect to this clonotype: This may be a read error, as it is one base from a much larger clone. The chain employs TRBV7-2 and TRBJ1-2, with a possible D match to TRBD1 (5 bases). V lost 1 base and J 8 bases, leaving 8 bases between the germline ends. This CDR3 is 12 amino acids long. Germline CDR1 is SGHTA and CDR2 is FQGNSA. Here the CDR3 reads CASSLDRTGYTF. The CDR3 DNA reads TGTGCCAGCAGCTTAGACAGGACAGGCTACACCTTC.

Many counts were recorded for this clonotype. This sequence joins TRBV29-1 and TRBJ1-2; 8 bases map to TRBD1. With 3 bases clipped from V and 6 bases from J, the junction kept 9 bases outside the gene matches. CDR1 and CDR2 (germline): SQVTM, ANQGSEA. This CDR3 spans 14 amino acids. CDR3: CSVDRDTGGNGYTF. In DNA, the CDR3 is TGCAGCGTTGACCGCGATACAGGGGGAAATGGCTACACCTTC.

The chain links TRBV12-3 or TRBV12-4 to TRBJ2-2; no firm D call. This CDR3 is 13 amino acids long. Trimming removed 6 bases at V and 7 bases at J, with 12 bases between. The CDR3 coding sequence is TGTGCCAGCAGCCACGACCGTCACGGGGAGCTGTTTTTT. It yields the protein CASSHDRHGELFF.

This clonotype was seen a handful of times. V and J are TRBV20-1 and TRBJ2-1; possibly TRBD1 or TRBD2 for D (5 bases each). The CDR3 runs to 14 residues. Per germline, CDR1 DFQATT and CDR2 SNEGSKA (reference sequence). Trimming took 2 bases from V and 0 from J, leaving 8 bases between them. The chain's CDR3 is CSARIGTSYNEQFF. The DNA for the CDR3 is TGCAGTGCTAGAATAGGGACCTCCTACAATGAGCAGTTCTTC.

This clonotype was counted ten times or more. J is TRBJ2-2 and V is TRBV5-1, with 7 bases identical to TRBD1. The junction had 8 bases not matched to a gene; V was cut back by 2 bases and J by 4 bases. Per germline, CDR1 SGHRS and CDR2 YFSETQ. There are 16 residues in the CDR3. The CDR3, as DNA: TGCGCCAGCAGCTTTAGAGGGGGCAGCAGCACCGGGGAGCTGTTTTTT. Translated: CASSFRGGSSTGELFF. Complete variable domain (other parts from reference TRBV5-1 and TRBJ2-2): KAGVTQTPRYLIKTRGQQVTLSCSPISGHRSVSWYQQTPGQGLQFLFEYFSETQRNKGNFPGRFSGRQFSNSRSEMNVSTLELGDSALYLCASSFRGGSSTGELFFGEGSRLTVL.

About this clonotype itself: Mismatch with germline at one junction end may stem from a read error. The chain recombines TRBV27 with TRBJ2-1; maybe TRBD2 (5 bases). The germline V gene encodes CDR1 MNHEY and CDR2 SMNVEV (reference sequence). This CDR3 contains 11 residues. The CDR3 coding sequence is TGTGCCAGCAGTTCGATCCGGGGTCTGGTCTTC. It translates to CASSSIRGLVF.

This clonotype was seen repeatedly, ten times or more. The V gene is TRBV5-1, the J gene TRBJ1-5; TRBD1 agrees at 10 bases. Germline-derived CDR1 and CDR2 are SGHRS and YFSETQ. This CDR3 comprises 15 residues. J lost 6 bases, V lost 3 bases, and 6 bases had no gene match. The CDR3 protein is CASSSGTGEGQPQHF. For the CDR3, the DNA is TGCGCCAGCAGCTCCGGGACAGGGGAAGGTCAGCCCCAGCATTTT.

The chain links TRBV9 to TRBJ2-1; 9 nucleotides line up with TRBD2. This CDR3 contains 15 residues. Germline trimming cut 1 base from V and 8 bases from J; bases unmatched to any gene: 7. CDR1 SGDLS and CDR2 YYNGEE come from the germline V gene. CDR3 DNA sequence: TGTGCCAGCAGCGTATTTAGCGGGAGTTATGATGAGCAGTTCTTC. It translates to CASSVFSGSYDEQFF.

This CDR3 is CASGRVQFF. The CDR3 nucleotides are TGTGCCAGCGGAAGAGTGCAGTTCTTC. The V and J genes are TRBV6-1 and TRBJ2-1; no clear D gene. This CDR3 comprises 9 residues. CDR1 is MNHNS, CDR2 SASEGT, per germline. The V gene lost 8 bases and the J gene lost 12 bases, with 8 bases spanning the gap.

This clonotype was counted a few times. The chain combines TRBV6-1 with TRBJ2-7; a possible D gene is TRBD1 (6 bases). V was shortened by 6 bases and J by 2 bases, with 17 bases between the two germline ends. Germline V gene data show CDR1 as MNHNS and CDR2 as SASEGT. The CDR3 is 15 amino acids. The CDR3 is CASSQGGRGTYEQYF. For the CDR3, the DNA is TGTGCCAGCAGCCAAGGAGGCAGGGGAACCTACGAGCAGTACTTC.

CDR3 region: CSAPGTKNTGELFF. CDR3 DNA: TGCAGTGCTCCCGGGACTAAGAACACCGGGGAGCTGTTTTTT. The V call is TRBV20-1, the J call TRBJ2-2; 7 nucleotides agree with TRBD2. The CDR3 runs to 14 residues. The V and J ends lost 5 bases and 1 base, in that order; junction bases with no gene match: 4. Germline CDR1 reads DFQATT; CDR2 reads SNEGSKA (reference sequence).

The V call is TRBV5-1, the J call TRBJ2-5; 7 bases fit TRBD1. CDR3 length: 15 residues. V was pared by 3 bases and J by 4 bases, with 9 bases of the junction left unmatched. The V gene's germline CDR1 is SGHRS and CDR2 YFSETQ. As DNA, the CDR3 is TGCGCCAGCAGCTCGAGAGGGGGCGAGGGAGAGACCCAGTACTTC. It specifies CASSSRGGEGETQYF.

The gene calls are TRBV10-3 and TRBJ2-3, with TRBD2 matching over 13 bases. This CDR3 region has 17 residues. Germline-derived CDR1 and CDR2 are ENHRY and SYGVKD. The ends lost 2 bases at V and 0 bases at J; junction bases unmatched: 2. CDR3 sequence reads: CAISEGTSGMSTDTQYF. The DNA of the CDR3 is TGTGCCATCAGTGAGGGGACTAGCGGGATGAGCACAGATACGCAGTATTTT.

The chain uses TRBV5-1 and TRBJ1-1, with D maybe TRBD1 (5 bases). The CDR3 spans 15 residues. V lost 4 bases to trimming and J lost 1 base, with 14 bases between them. Looked up from germline, CDR1 is SGHRS and CDR2 is YFSETQ. CDR3 sequence: CASSEGPGWNTEAFF. For the CDR3, the DNA is TGCGCCAGCAGCGAGGGGCCCGGCTGGAACACTGAAGCTTTCTTT.

This clonotype was seen only a few times. The chain is built from TRBV19 and TRBJ2-2; D not certain. The CDR3 covers 13 residues. Trimming removed 3 bases at V and 2 bases at J, with 4 bases between. Germline V gene lookup returns CDR1 LNHDA and CDR2 SQIVND (reference sequence). The CDR3 reads CASSIGNTGELFF. The CDR3 nucleotides read TGTGCCAGTAGTATCGGCAACACCGGGGAGCTGTTTTTT.

The chain is built from TRBV27 and TRBJ1-4; D remains ambiguous. CDR1 is MNHEY and CDR2 is SMNVEV in the germline V gene (reference sequence). The CDR3 spans 14 residues. The ends were cut back, 3 bases at V and 0 bases at J, with 5 bases in the middle. DNA for the CDR3: TGTGCCAGCAGTTTGCGTACAACTAATGAAAAACTGTTTTTT. Its translation: CASSLRTTNEKLFF.

The V gene is TRBV28, the J gene TRBJ1-2, with D uncertain. The germline gives CDR1 MDHEN, CDR2 SYDVKM. The CDR3 is 13 residues long. Trimming took off 8 bases at V and 8 bases at J, with 18 bases between the two ends. CDR3 sequence reads: CASEERQVEGYTF. The CDR3 DNA reads TGTGCCAGCGAGGAGAGGCAGGTGGAAGGCTACACCTTC.

This clonotype was seen only a few times. The chain joins TRBV12-3 or TRBV12-4 to TRBJ1-3; D gene unclear. The CDR3 extends over 15 amino acids. With 4 bases removed from V and 4 bases from J, the gap between germline ends came to 14 bases. The CDR3 loop is CASSSDPAGGNTIYF. Written as DNA, the CDR3 is TGTGCCAGCAGTTCGGATCCCGCTGGAGGAAACACCATATATTTT.

This clonotype was observed a few times. The J gene is TRBJ2-3, the V gene TRBV4-1; 10 bases agree with TRBD2. The germline gives CDR1 MGHRA, CDR2 YSYEKL. V was pared by 5 bases and J by 2 bases, with 19 bases of the junction left unmatched. The CDR3 length is 20 residues. The CDR3 loop is CASSERHLSGTSEITDTQYF. Written as DNA, the CDR3 is TGCGCCAGCAGCGAAAGACACCTATCCGGGACTAGCGAGATCACAGATACGCAGTATTTT.

The table lists this clonotype with many counts. The chain combines TRBV7-2 with TRBJ2-1; D is undetermined. There are 13 residues in the CDR3. The V gene lost 5 bases and the J gene lost 7 bases, with 12 bases spanning the gap. The V gene's germline CDR1 is SGHTA and CDR2 FQGNSA. In nucleotides, the CDR3 is TGTGCCAGCAGCCTCCAGGCGTATAATGAGCAGTTCTTC. This encodes CASSLQAYNEQFF.

This clonotype was observed a handful of times. V and J are TRBV3-1 and TRBJ2-1; tentatively, D is TRBD1 or TRBD2 (5 bases each). This CDR3 region has 13 residues. V was pared by 4 bases and J by 12 bases, with 16 bases between. CDR1 and CDR2 (germline): LGHDT, YNNKEL (reference sequence). The chain's CDR3 is CASSPSGGVRQFF. The CDR3 nucleotides read TGTGCCAGCAGCCCTAGTGGGGGAGTCCGGCAGTTCTTC.

This clonotype was seen at least ten times. At one end the junction does not follow the germline gene, possibly because of a read error. The chain couples TRBV5-1 to TRBJ2-2; D not resolved. The CDR3 loop spans 13 amino acids. Germline-derived CDR1 and CDR2 are SGHRS and YFSETQ. For the CDR3, the DNA is TGTGCCAGCAGCTTAATAGGGACCGGGGAGCTGTTTTTT. This gives the protein CASSLIGTGELFF.

The chain has TRBV29-1 and TRBJ1-2; perhaps TRBD1 as D (6 bases). This CDR3 contains 13 residues. Germline V gives CDR1 SQVTM, CDR2 ANQGSEA. V was trimmed by 2 bases and J by 7 bases, leaving 14 bases between them. The CDR3 region is CSVERAQGLGYTF. CDR3 bases: TGCAGCGTTGAACGTGCACAGGGTCTTGGCTACACCTTC.

A remark on this clonotype: At one end the junction does not follow the germline gene, possibly because of a read error. This rearrangement joins TRBV7-6 to TRBJ2-2, with TRBD2 matching over 9 bases. Germline assignment: CDR1 SGHVS and CDR2 FNYEAQ. The length of the CDR3 is 17 residues. CDR3 loop: CASSSRIAGVNTGELFF. The CDR3 DNA reads as TGTGCCAGTAGCTCGCGTATAGCGGGAGTGAACACCGGGGAGCTGTTTTTT.

This clonotype was recorded at least ten times. V gene TRBV11-2 combines with J gene TRBJ2-7; D is tentatively TRBD1 or TRBD2 (5 bases each). The CDR3 sequence is 15 residues long. Trimming removed 2 bases from V and 0 bases from J, with 11 bases in between. Germline V gene data show CDR1 as SGHAT and CDR2 as FQNNGV. The CDR3 protein is CASSLWDHNSYEQYF. CDR3 sequence (DNA): TGTGCCAGCAGCTTATGGGACCATAACTCCTACGAGCAGTACTTC.

The chain has TRBV2 and TRBJ1-6; D is unresolved. Germline V gene sequence: CDR1 SNHLY, CDR2 FYNNEI. The CDR3 runs to 13 residues. Between the trimmed V and J ends, which lost 0 bases and 7 bases, there was a span of 4 bases. The CDR3 loop reads CASSEALNSPLHF. The DNA for the CDR3 is TGTGCCAGCAGTGAAGCGCTAAATTCACCCCTCCACTTT.

This clonotype showed up many times. The chain carries TRBV5-6 and TRBJ1-1, with D perhaps matching TRBD1 (5 bases). CDR3 length: 17 residues. V was clipped by 5 bases and J by 0 bases, with 20 bases between them. Germline CDR1 SGHDT, CDR2 YYEEEE. In DNA, the CDR3 is TGTGCCAGCAGTCGCACTCTCCCCGAGACAGTGAACACTGAAGCTTTCTTT. This codes for CASSRTLPETVNTEAFF.

This clonotype was seen repeatedly, ten times or more. The chain combines TRBV12-3 or TRBV12-4 with TRBJ2-1; D possibly corresponds to TRBD1 (5 bases). The CDR3 totals 15 residues. The V end was cut by 6 bases, the J end by 1 base, with 13 bases between. This CDR3 reads CASSPGHGSYNEQFF. CDR3 coding DNA: TGTGCCAGCAGCCCCGGACACGGGTCCTACAATGAGCAGTTCTTC.